The rows below give T cell receptor beta chains drawn from one sample of a study of tumor and adjacent non-tumor tissue in lung cancer. TCRdb fed the multiplex PCR reads into MiXCR, producing one record per CDR3 protein. The sample carries approximately 76,000 distinct CDR3 sequences, around 70% recorded once. Sequencing used lung tumor tissue. The receptors shown here come from a woman aged 70-85 years with non-small cell lung cancer. Each CDR3 is given with its conserved first and last residue. D genes are given only for firm matches. Not every row has a clone size; where given, it reads once, few, many or a size class.

cdr3_nt: TGCAGTGCTACCGGACAGGGGGCTTATGGCTACACCTTC
cdr3_aa: CSATGQGAYGYTF
j_call: TRBJ1-2
clone_size: many
d_call: TRBD1
v_call: TRBV20-1

cdr3_nt: TGTGCCAGCAATTGGGGACAGGTCCGCAACCAGCCCCAGCATTTT
cdr3_aa: CASNWGQVRNQPQHF
j_call: TRBJ1-5
clone_size: -
d_call: TRBD1
v_call: TRBV12-3/TRBV12-4

cdr3_nt: TGTGCCAGCAGCTTGGGAACCATTTACCAAGAGACCCAGTACTTC
cdr3_aa: CASSLGTIYQETQYF
j_call: TRBJ2-5
clone_size: many
d_call: -
v_call: TRBV5-6

cdr3_nt: TGCAGCGTAGATAGCGGGAGTGGCGCGGGAGCGCTGTATTTT
cdr3_aa: CSVDSGSGAGALYF
j_call: TRBJ2-3
clone_size: -
d_call: TRBD2
v_call: TRBV29-1

cdr3_nt: TGTACCATCAGTTACGGTTTCAGGCAAGAGACCCAGTACTTC
cdr3_aa: CTISYGFRQETQYF
j_call: TRBJ2-5
clone_size: -
d_call: -
v_call: TRBV6-2/TRBV6-3

cdr3_nt: TGTGCCAGCAGCTCCCGGCCCCCGCGGGGGACTGAAGCTTTCTTT
cdr3_aa: CASSSRPPRGTEAFF
j_call: TRBJ1-1
clone_size: large
d_call: -
v_call: TRBV6-5

cdr3_nt: TGCGGTGCCCCAGAACCGGGGCTGGTAGGCTACACCTTC
cdr3_aa: CGAPEPGLVGYTF
j_call: TRBJ1-2
clone_size: -
d_call: -
v_call: TRBV20-1

cdr3_nt: TGTGCCAGCAGTCCGAGACAGGGAGTTCCATACGAGCATTACTTC
cdr3_aa: CASSPRQGVPYEHYF
j_call: TRBJ2-7
clone_size: -
d_call: TRBD1
v_call: TRBV12-3/TRBV12-4

cdr3_nt: TGTGCCAGCACGGGGACAGTTCAAGAGAGCCAGCACTTC
cdr3_aa: CASTGTVQESQHF
j_call: TRBJ2-5
clone_size: -
d_call: TRBD1
v_call: TRBV6-1

cdr3_nt: TGCGCCAGCAGTACCCCGGGGATCCAAGACCGAGAGACCCAGTACTTC
cdr3_aa: CASSTPGIQDRETQYF
j_call: TRBJ2-5
clone_size: -
d_call: -
v_call: TRBV4-1

cdr3_nt: TGCAGCGCCCCTACTAGCGGGAGTGTCACCGGGGAGCTGTTTTTT
cdr3_aa: CSAPTSGSVTGELFF
j_call: TRBJ2-2
clone_size: -
d_call: TRBD2
v_call: TRBV29-1

cdr3_nt: TGTGCCAGCAGCTTGACAGGGGACACTGAAGCTTTCTTT
cdr3_aa: CASSLTGDTEAFF
j_call: TRBJ1-1
clone_size: many
d_call: TRBD1
v_call: TRBV7-9

cdr3_nt: TGTGCCTGGAGTATCGCCGGAGGGGCATACGAGCAGTACTTC
cdr3_aa: CAWSIAGGAYEQYF
j_call: TRBJ2-7
clone_size: many
d_call: -
v_call: TRBV30

cdr3_nt: TGCAGTGCTGCCGGTGGGCAGGGATCGGAGGCCCAGTACTTC
cdr3_aa: CSAAGGQGSEAQYF
j_call: TRBJ2-5
clone_size: once
d_call: -
v_call: TRBV20-1

cdr3_nt: TGTGCCAGCAGCCTCTATTCCTACGAGCAGTACTTC
cdr3_aa: CASSLYSYEQYF
j_call: TRBJ2-7
clone_size: many
d_call: -
v_call: TRBV5-5

cdr3_nt: TGTGCCAGCAGTGCTGCGACAGGGGGCCCAATTATTTCACCCCTCCACTTT
cdr3_aa: CASSAATGGPIISPLHF
j_call: TRBJ1-6
clone_size: -
d_call: TRBD1
v_call: TRBV2

cdr3_nt: TGTGCCAGCAGCGGGTTTAGCACAGATGCGCAGCATTTT
cdr3_aa: CASSGFSTDAQHF
j_call: TRBJ1-5
clone_size: -
d_call: -
v_call: TRBV6-1

cdr3_nt: TGCGCCAGCACTACTGTCCGAGATGAAGCTTTCTTT
cdr3_aa: CASTTVRDEAFF
j_call: TRBJ1-1
clone_size: many
d_call: -
v_call: TRBV23-1

cdr3_nt: TGCGCCAGCAGCTTGGCAGGGCCCGGGGACTATGGCTACACCTTC
cdr3_aa: CASSLAGPGDYGYTF
j_call: TRBJ1-2
clone_size: -
d_call: -
v_call: TRBV5-1